The 8 T cell receptor beta chains given below trace back to one sample, sequenced in a study of shared clonotypes between healthy human individuals. The repertoire was sequenced with immunoSEQ multiplex PCR; TCRdb's copy has only in-frame clones and lacks some. The table includes more than 1,200,000 clones, less than 99% detected once. The sample consisted of naive CD4+ T cells sorted from blood. The subset: CD45RA+ positively selected. The receptors come from a young man in good health.

The chain combines TRBV7-2 with TRBJ2-7; possibly TRBD1 or TRBD2 for D (5 bases each). The V and J ends lost 6 bases and 3 bases respectively, with 18 bases between them. This CDR3 has 15 amino acids. In germline, CDR1 is SGHTA, CDR2 FQGNSA. The CDR3 sequence: CASSPVGGRGYEQYF. The DNA of the CDR3 is TGTGCCAGCAGTCCCGTTGGGGGTAGAGGCTACGAGCAGTACTTC.

This chain links TRBV4-2 with TRBJ2-2; 9 bases agree with TRBD1. Germline CDR1 LGHNA, CDR2 YNFKEQ. V gave up 1 base and J gave up 3 bases; unmatched junction bases: 6. This CDR3 spans 17 amino acids. The CDR3 sequence: CASSQGMRQGDTGELFF. The CDR3 DNA reads as TGTGCCAGCAGCCAAGGTATGAGACAGGGGGACACCGGGGAGCTGTTTTTT.

V gene TRBV7-9 combines with J gene TRBJ2-7; tentative D call: TRBD2 (5 bases). V was cut by 5 bases and J by 6 bases, with 14 bases left in between. Germline V gene data show CDR1 as SEHNR and CDR2 as FQNEAQ (reference sequence). CDR3 length: 13 residues. The CDR3 coding sequence is TGTGCCAGCAGCCCACTAGGAGCGGCCGAGCAGTACTTC. Its protein is CASSPLGAAEQYF.

The chain employs TRBV6-4 and TRBJ1-2; 8 bases align to TRBD1. CDR1 is MRHNA and CDR2 is SNTAGT in the germline V gene. This CDR3 is 13 amino acids long. Unmatched junction bases numbered 3, after V lost 3 bases and J lost 6 bases. The CDR3 DNA is TGTGCCAGCAGTGAGCCAGGGGGCCATGGCTACACCTTC. Amino acid sequence: CASSEPGGHGYTF.

The chain employs TRBV28 and TRBJ2-7; tentatively, D is TRBD2 (5 bases). This CDR3 is 13 amino acids long. CDR1 and CDR2 (germline): MDHEN, SYDVKM. V was trimmed by 3 bases and J by 7 bases, leaving 13 bases between them. CDR3 loop: CASSFIRGGEQYF. The CDR3 bases are TGTGCCAGCAGTTTCATCCGCGGAGGTGAGCAGTACTTC.

The rearrangement links TRBV27 to TRBJ2-1; 8 bases are shared with TRBD1. Per germline, CDR1 MNHEY and CDR2 SMNVEV (reference sequence). With 3 bases clipped from V and 7 bases from J, the junction kept 11 bases outside the gene matches. The CDR3 has 16 amino acids. The CDR3 nucleotides are TGTGCCAGCAGTTTTTTATGGCAGGGGGCAGGGAATGAGCAGTTCTTC. It encodes CASSFLWQGAGNEQFF.

The J gene is TRBJ2-1, the V gene TRBV5-1; 9 positions agree with TRBD2. The trim removed 4 bases at V and 9 bases at J, leaving 11 bases unmatched. This CDR3 has 15 amino acids. The germline gives CDR1 SGHRS, CDR2 YFSETQ. CDR3 DNA sequence: TGCGCCAGCAGCGAAATTAGCGGGAGCCAAGGTGAGCAGTTCTTC. Residues: CASSEISGSQGEQFF.

The rearrangement links TRBV5-1 to TRBJ2-7; D is uncertain. V was trimmed by 4 bases and J by 4 bases, leaving 12 bases between them. The CDR3 runs 13 residues. From germline, CDR1 is SGHRS and CDR2 YFSETQ. Here the CDR3 DNA reads TGCGCCAGCAGCCCCCAAGGCGGTTACGAGCAGTACTTC. This encodes CASSPQGGYEQYF.